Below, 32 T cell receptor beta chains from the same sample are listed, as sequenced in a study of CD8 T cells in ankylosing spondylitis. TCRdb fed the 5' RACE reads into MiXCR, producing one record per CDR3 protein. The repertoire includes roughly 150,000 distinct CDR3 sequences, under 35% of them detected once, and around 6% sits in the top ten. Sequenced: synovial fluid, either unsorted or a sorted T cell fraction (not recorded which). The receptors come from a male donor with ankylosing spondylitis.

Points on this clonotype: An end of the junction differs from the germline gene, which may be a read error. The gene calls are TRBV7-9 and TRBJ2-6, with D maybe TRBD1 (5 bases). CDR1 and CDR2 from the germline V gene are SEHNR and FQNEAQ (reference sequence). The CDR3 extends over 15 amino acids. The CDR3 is CASSLGSSGANVLSF. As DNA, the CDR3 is TGTGCCAGCAGCTTAGGTAGCTCTGGGGCCAACGTCCTGTCTTTC.

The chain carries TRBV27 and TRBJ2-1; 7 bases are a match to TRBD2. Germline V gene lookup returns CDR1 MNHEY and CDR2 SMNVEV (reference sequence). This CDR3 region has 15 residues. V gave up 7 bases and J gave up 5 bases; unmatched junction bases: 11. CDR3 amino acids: CASTQLANRDNEQFF. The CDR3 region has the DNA TGTGCCAGCACCCAACTAGCGAACCGCGACAATGAGCAGTTCTTC.

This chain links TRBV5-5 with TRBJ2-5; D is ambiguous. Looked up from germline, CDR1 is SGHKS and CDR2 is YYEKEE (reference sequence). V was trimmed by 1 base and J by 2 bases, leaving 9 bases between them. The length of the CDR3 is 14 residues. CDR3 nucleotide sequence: TGTGCCAGCAGCTTGATGCAGAAACAAGAGACCCAGTACTTC. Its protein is CASSLMQKQETQYF.

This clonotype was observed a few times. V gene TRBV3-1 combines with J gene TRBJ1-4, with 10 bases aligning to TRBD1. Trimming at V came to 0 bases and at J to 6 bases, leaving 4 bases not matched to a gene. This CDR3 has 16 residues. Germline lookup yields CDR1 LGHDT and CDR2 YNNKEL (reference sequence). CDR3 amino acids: CASSQDSGQGYEKLFF. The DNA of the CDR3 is TGTGCCAGCAGCCAAGATTCGGGACAGGGGTATGAAAAACTGTTTTTT.

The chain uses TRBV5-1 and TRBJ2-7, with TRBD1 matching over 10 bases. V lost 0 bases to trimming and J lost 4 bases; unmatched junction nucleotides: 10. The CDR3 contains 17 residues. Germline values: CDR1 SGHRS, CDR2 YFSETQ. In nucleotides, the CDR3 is TGCGCCAGCAGCTTGGGGGGCCACGGGGACAGGGGATACGAGCAGTACTTC. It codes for CASSLGGHGDRGYEQYF.

CDR3 protein: CASRNRGHTSTDTQYF. DNA of the CDR3: TGTGCCAGTAGGAACAGGGGGCATACAAGCACAGATACGCAGTATTTT. The chain uses TRBV19 and TRBJ2-3; TRBD1 matches 9 bases. The CDR3 totals 16 residues. The V and J ends lost 6 bases and 0 bases, in that order; junction bases with no gene match: 7. Germline V gene data show CDR1 as LNHDA and CDR2 as SQIVND (reference sequence).

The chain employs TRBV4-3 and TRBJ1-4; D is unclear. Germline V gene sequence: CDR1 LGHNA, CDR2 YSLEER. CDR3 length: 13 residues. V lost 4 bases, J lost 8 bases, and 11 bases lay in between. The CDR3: CASSPPFGEKLFF. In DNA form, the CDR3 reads TGCGCCAGCAGCCCCCCATTTGGGGAAAAACTGTTTTTT.

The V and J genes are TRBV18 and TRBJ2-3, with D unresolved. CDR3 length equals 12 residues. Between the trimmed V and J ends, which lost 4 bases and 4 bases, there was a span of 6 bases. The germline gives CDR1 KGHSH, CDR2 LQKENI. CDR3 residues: CASSLTPDTQYF. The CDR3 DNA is TGTGCCAGCTCACTGACCCCAGATACGCAGTATTTT.

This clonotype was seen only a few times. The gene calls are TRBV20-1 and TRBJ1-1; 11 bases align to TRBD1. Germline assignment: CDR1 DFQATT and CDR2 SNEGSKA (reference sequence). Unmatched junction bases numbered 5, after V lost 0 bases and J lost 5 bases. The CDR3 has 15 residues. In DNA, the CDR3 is TGCAGTGCTAGAGATCAGGGGACAGGGGGGACTGAAGCTTTCTTT. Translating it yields CSARDQGTGGTEAFF.

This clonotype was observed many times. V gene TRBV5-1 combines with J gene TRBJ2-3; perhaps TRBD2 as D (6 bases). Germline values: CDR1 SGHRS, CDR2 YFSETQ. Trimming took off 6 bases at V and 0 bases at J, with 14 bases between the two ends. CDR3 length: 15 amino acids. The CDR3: CASTLGTFSTDTQYF. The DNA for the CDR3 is TGCGCCAGCACCCTGGGGACTTTCAGCACAGATACGCAGTATTTT.

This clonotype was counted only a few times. The CDR3 reads CATSRDGGAGDTQYF. For the CDR3, the DNA is TGTGCCACCAGCAGAGATGGGGGGGCCGGAGATACGCAGTATTTT. This chain joins TRBV15 and TRBJ2-3, with D perhaps TRBD2 (7 bases). CDR1 is LNHNV, CDR2 YYDKDF, per germline (reference sequence). V lost 0 bases, J lost 5 bases, and 12 bases lay in between. The CDR3 runs to 15 residues.

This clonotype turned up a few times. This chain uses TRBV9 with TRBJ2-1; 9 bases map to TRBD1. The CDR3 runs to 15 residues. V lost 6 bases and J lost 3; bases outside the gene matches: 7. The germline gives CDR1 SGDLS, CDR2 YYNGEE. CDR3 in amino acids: CASTEGQGRYNEQFF. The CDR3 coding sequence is TGTGCCAGCACCGAGGGACAGGGTCGCTACAATGAGCAGTTCTTC.

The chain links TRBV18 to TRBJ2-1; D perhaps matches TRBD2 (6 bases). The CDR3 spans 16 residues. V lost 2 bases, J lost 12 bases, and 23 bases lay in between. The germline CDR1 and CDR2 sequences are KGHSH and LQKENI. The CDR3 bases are TGTGCCAGCTCACCAAATATGGGGGGTGCCACCTTTGGGCAGTTCTTC. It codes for CASSPNMGGATFGQFF.

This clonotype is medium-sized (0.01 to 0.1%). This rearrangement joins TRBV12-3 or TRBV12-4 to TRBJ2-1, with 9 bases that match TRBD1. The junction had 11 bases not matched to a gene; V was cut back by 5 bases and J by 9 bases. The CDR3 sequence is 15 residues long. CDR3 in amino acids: CASSPGQGTPTEQFF. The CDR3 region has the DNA TGTGCCAGCAGTCCGGGACAGGGTACCCCGACTGAGCAGTTCTTC.

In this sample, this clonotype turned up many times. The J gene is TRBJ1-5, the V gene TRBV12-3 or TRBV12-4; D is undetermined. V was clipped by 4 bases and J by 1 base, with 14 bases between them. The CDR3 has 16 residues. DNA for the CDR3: TGTGCCAGCAGTTACGGACGAACTTTGAGCAATCAGCCCCAGCATTTT. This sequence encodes CASSYGRTLSNQPQHF.

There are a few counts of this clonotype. CDR3 amino acids: CASSREGTSGVGELFF. The CDR3 DNA sequence: TGTGCCAGCAGTCGAGAGGGGACCAGTGGTGTCGGGGAGCTGTTTTTT. V gene TRBV7-2 combines with J gene TRBJ2-2; the D call may be TRBD1 or TRBD2 (5 bases each). V gave up 6 bases and J gave up 7 bases, with 21 bases separating them. The CDR3 loop spans 16 amino acids. Germline-derived CDR1 and CDR2 are SGHTA and FQGNSA. Based on the CDR3 plus reference TRBV7-2 and TRBJ2-2, the full variable domain is GAGVSQSPSNKVTEKGKDVELRCDPISGHTALYWYRQSLGQGLEFLIYFQGNSAPDKSGLPSDRFSAERTGGSVSTLTIQRTQQEDSAVYLCASSREGTSGVGELFFGEGSRLTVL.

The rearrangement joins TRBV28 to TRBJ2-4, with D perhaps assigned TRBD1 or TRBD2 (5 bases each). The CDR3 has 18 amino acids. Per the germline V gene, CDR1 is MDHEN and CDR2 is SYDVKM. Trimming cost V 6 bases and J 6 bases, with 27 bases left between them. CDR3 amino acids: CASSLLPRGGAGGNIQYF. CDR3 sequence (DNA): TGTGCCAGCAGCTTACTCCCCCGGGGTGGGGCTGGGGGAAACATTCAGTACTTC.

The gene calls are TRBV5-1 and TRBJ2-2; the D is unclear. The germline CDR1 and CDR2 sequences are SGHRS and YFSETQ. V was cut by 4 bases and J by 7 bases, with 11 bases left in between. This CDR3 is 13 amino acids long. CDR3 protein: CASSPRTDGELFF. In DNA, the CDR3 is TGCGCCAGCAGCCCGAGGACGGACGGGGAGCTGTTTTTT.

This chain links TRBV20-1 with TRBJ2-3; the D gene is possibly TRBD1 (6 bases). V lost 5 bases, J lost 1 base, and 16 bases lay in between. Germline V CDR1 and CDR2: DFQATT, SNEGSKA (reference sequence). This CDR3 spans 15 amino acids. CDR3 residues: CSARPGTSGTDTQYF. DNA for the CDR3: TGCAGTGCTCGTCCGGGGACATCAGGCACAGATACGCAGTATTTT.

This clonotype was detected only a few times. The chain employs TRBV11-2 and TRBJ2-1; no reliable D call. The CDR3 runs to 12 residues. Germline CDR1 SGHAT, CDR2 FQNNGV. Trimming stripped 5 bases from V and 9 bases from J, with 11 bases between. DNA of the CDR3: TGTGCCAGCAGCATCGACTTAGCTGAGCAGTTCTTC. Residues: CASSIDLAEQFF.

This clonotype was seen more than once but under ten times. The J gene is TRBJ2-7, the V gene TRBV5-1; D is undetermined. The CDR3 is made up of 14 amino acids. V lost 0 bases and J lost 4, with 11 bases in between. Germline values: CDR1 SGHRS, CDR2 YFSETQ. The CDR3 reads CASSLGPDSYEQYF. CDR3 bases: TGCGCCAGCAGCTTGGGGCCCGACTCATACGAGCAGTACTTC.

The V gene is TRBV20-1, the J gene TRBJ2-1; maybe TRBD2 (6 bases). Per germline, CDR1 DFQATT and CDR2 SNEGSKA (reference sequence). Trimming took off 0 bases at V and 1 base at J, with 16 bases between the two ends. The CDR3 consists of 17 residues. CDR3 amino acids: CSARDPATSPSYNEQFF. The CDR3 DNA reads TGCAGTGCTAGAGATCCTGCCACTAGCCCTTCCTACAATGAGCAGTTCTTC.

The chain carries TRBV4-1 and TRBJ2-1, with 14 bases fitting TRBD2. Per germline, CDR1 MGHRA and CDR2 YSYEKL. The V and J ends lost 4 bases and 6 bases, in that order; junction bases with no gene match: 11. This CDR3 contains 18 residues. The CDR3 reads CASSPSPTSGGAGNEQFF. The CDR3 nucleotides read TGCGCCAGCAGCCCCTCCCCGACTAGCGGGGGGGCCGGCAATGAGCAGTTCTTC.

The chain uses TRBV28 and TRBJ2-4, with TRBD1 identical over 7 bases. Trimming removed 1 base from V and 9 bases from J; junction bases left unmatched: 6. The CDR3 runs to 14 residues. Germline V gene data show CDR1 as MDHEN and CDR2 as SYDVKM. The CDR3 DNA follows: TGTGCCAGCAGTTTATATCAGGGGGATGGCATTCAGTACTTC. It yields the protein CASSLYQGDGIQYF.

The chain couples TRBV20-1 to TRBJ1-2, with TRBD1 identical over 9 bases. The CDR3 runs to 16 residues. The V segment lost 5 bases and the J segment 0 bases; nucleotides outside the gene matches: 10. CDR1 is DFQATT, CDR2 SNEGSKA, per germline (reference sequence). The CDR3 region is CSAPGTGRATNYGYTF. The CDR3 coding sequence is TGCAGTGCTCCGGGGACAGGGAGGGCCACTAACTATGGCTACACCTTC.

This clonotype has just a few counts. CDR3 sequence reads: CASSQSGVSSYEQYF. The CDR3 DNA sequence: TGTGCCAGCAGCCAGTCAGGGGTTAGCTCCTACGAGCAGTACTTC. V and J are TRBV28 and TRBJ2-7; TRBD1 is a possible D gene (6 bases). Germline CDR1 is MDHEN and CDR2 is SYDVKM. Trimming took 6 bases from V and 0 from J, leaving 15 bases between them. The CDR3 is 15 residues long. The full variable domain, its missing parts supplied by reference TRBV28 and TRBJ2-7, is DVKVTQSSRYLVKRTGEKVFLECVQDMDHENMFWYRQDPGLGLRLIYFSYDVKMKEKGDIPEGYSVSREKKERFSLILESASTNQTSMYLCASSQSGVSSYEQYFGPGTRLTVT.

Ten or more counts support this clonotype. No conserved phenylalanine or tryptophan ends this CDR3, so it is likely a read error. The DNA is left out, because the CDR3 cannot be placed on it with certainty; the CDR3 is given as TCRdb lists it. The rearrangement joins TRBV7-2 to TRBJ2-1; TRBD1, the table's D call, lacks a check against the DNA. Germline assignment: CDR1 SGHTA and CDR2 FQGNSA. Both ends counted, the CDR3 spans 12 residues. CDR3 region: CASSSIPGHIHL.

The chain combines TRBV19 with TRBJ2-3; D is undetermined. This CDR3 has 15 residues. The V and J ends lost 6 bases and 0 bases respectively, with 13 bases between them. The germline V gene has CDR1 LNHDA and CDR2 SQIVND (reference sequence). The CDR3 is CASSHWQTSTDTQYF. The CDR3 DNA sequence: TGTGCCAGTAGCCACTGGCAGACTAGCACAGATACGCAGTATTTT.

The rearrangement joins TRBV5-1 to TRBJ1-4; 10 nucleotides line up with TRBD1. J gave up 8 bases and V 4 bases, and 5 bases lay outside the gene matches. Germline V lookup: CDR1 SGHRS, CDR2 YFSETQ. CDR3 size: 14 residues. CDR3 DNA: TGCGCCAGCAGCACGGACAGGGGGAACGAAAAACTGTTTTTT. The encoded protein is CASSTDRGNEKLFF.

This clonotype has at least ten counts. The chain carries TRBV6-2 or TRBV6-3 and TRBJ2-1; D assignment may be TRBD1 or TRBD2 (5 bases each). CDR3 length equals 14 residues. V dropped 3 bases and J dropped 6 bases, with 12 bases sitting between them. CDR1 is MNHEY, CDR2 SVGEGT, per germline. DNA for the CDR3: TGTGCCAGCAGTTATCTGGGGGATCCCAATGAGCAGTTCTTC. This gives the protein CASSYLGDPNEQFF.

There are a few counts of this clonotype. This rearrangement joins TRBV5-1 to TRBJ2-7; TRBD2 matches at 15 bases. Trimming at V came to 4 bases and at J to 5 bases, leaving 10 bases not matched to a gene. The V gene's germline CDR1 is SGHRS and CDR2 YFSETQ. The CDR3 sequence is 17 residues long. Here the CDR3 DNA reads TGCGCCAGCAGCGGGACTAGCGGGAGGTCCCCGACGGACGAGCAGTACTTC. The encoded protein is CASSGTSGRSPTDEQYF.

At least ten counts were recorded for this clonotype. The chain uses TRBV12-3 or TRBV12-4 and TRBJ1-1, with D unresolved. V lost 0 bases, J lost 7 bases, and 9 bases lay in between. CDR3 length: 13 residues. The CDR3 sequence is CASSLAGKGEAFF. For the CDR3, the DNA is TGTGCCAGCAGTTTAGCGGGGAAGGGTGAAGCTTTCTTT.